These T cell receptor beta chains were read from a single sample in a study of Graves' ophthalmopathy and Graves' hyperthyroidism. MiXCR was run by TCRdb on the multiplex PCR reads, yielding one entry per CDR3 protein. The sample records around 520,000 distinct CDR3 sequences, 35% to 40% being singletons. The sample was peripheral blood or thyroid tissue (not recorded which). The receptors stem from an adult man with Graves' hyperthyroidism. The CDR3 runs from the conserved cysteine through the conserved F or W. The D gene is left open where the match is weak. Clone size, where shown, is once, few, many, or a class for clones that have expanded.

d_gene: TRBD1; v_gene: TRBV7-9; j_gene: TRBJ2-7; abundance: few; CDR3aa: CASSLALGTGLGEQYF; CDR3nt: TGTGCCAGCAGCTTAGCGCTGGGGACAGGCCTAGGCGAGCAGTACTTC
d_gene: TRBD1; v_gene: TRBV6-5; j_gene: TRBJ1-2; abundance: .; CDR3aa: CASSYDGQGENNGYTF; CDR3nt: TGTGCCAGCAGTTACGATGGACAGGGGGAGAATAATGGCTACACCTTC
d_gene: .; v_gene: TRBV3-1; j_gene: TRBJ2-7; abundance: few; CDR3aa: CASSPIAQSSYEQYF; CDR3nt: TGTGCCAGCAGTCCAATAGCCCAAAGCTCCTACGAGCAGTACTTC
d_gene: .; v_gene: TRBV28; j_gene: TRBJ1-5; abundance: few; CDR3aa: CASSLSQGWSDQPQHF; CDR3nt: TGTGCCAGCAGTTTAAGTCAGGGGTGGTCGGATCAGCCCCAGCATTTT
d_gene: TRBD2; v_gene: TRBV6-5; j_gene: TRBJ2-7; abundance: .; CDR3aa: CASSRTSHSYEQYF; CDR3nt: TGTGCCAGCAGTCGGACTAGCCACTCCTACGAGCAGTACTTC
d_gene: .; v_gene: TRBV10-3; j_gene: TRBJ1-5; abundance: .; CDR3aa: CASRSGGYSNQPQHF; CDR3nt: TGTGCCAGCAGAAGTGGGGGGTATAGCAATCAGCCCCAGCATTTT
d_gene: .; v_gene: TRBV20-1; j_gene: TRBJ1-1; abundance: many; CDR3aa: CSARDGNTEAFF; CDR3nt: TGCAGTGCCAGGGACGGAAACACTGAAGCTTTCTTT
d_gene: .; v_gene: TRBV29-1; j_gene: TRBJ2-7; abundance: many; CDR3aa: CSVEGATRDREQYF; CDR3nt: TGCAGCGTTGAAGGGGCGACCCGGGACCGAGAGCAGTACTTC
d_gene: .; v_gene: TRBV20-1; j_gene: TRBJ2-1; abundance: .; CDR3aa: CSARGDGNEQFF; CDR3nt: TGCAGTGCTAGAGGGGACGGCAATGAGCAGTTCTTC
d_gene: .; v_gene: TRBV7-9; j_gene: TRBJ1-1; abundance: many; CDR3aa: CASSQDWADRPNTEAFF; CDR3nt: TGTGCCAGCAGCCAAGATTGGGCGGACCGTCCGAACACTGAAGCTTTCTTT
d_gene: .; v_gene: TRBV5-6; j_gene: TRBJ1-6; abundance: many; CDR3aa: CASSLLEEWNSPLHF; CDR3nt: TGTGCCAGCAGCTTGTTAGAGGAGTGGAATTCACCCCTCCACTTT
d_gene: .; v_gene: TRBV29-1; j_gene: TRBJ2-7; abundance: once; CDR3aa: CSSDGTTYEQYF; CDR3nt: TGCAGCAGTGACGGGACAACCTACGAGCAGTACTTC
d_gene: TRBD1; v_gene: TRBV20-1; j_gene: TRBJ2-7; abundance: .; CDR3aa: CSVGQGLSSYEQYF; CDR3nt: TGCAGTGTCGGACAGGGGTTATCCTCCTACGAGCAGTACTTC
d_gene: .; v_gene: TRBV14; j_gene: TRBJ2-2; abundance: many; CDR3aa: CASSQDPRNTGELFF; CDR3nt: TGTGCCAGCAGCCAAGATCCTAGGAACACCGGGGAGCTGTTTTTT